Below are 22 T cell receptor beta chains sequenced from a single sample in a study of CD8+ T cells in alopecia areata. Sequencing relied on a cDNA template that was reverse transcribed from extracted RNA. Sequencing used immunoSEQ multiplex PCR; TCRdb keeps in-frame clones, though not all of them. The table records 80,000 to 100,000 clones, 41% of them present only once. Sequencing was carried out using CD4+ T cells sorted from blood. The receptors stem from a human donor with alopecia areata.

V gene TRBV2 combines with J gene TRBJ1-2, with D unclear. Trimming left V 4 bases short and J 2 bases short, with 11 bases between. Looked up from germline, CDR1 is SNHLY and CDR2 is FYNNEI. The CDR3 consists of 14 residues. This CDR3 is CASSGSRSNYGYTF. In DNA form, the CDR3 reads TGTGCCAGCAGTGGATCCAGATCGAACTATGGCTACACCTTC. Full variable domain (missing parts from reference TRBV2 and TRBJ1-2): EPEVTQTPSHQVTQMGQEVILRCVPISNHLYFYWYRQILGQKVEFLVSFYNNEISEKSEIFDDQFSVERPDGSNFTLKIRSTKLEDSAMYFCASSGSRSNYGYTFGSGTRLTVV.

The sample holds a few counts of this clone. The chain recombines TRBV7-9 with TRBJ2-1; D may be TRBD1 (5 bases). In germline, CDR1 is SEHNR, CDR2 FQNEAQ (reference sequence). The CDR3 is 15 amino acids. V was clipped by 5 bases and J by 6 bases, with 17 bases between them. CDR3 sequence reads: CASSPLGVGANEQFF. CDR3 nucleotides: TGTGCCAGCAGCCCCCTAGGGGTAGGCGCCAATGAGCAGTTCTTC. Combining the CDR3 with reference TRBV7-9 and TRBJ2-1 gives the whole variable domain DTGVSQNPRHKITKRGQNVTFRCDPISEHNRLYWYRQTLGQGPEFLTYFQNEAQLEKSRLLSDRFSAERPKGSFSTLEIQRTEQGDSAMYLCASSPLGVGANEQFFGPGTRLTVL.

There are a few counts of this clone. The gene calls are TRBV14 and TRBJ2-5; TRBD1 aligns across 7 bases. Germline V gene sequence: CDR1 SGHDN, CDR2 FVKESK. V trimming: 4 bases; J trimming: 0 bases; junction bases outside the gene matches: 5. This CDR3 has 15 amino acids. CDR3 DNA: TGTGCCAGCAGCCGCTACAGGGGAAACCAAGAGACCCAGTACTTC. Translated: CASSRYRGNQETQYF.

In this sample, this clone turned up many times. The chain carries TRBV19 and TRBJ2-2, with D perhaps matching TRBD2 (5 bases). Germline CDR1 and CDR2: LNHDA and SQIVND (reference sequence). The CDR3 loop spans 13 amino acids. V was trimmed by 10 bases and J by 5 bases, leaving 14 bases between them. This CDR3 is CATPDWITGELFF. CDR3 bases: TGTGCCACCCCGGACTGGATTACCGGGGAGCTGTTTTTT.

J is TRBJ2-3 and V is TRBV5-1; tentative D call: TRBD2 (5 bases). This CDR3 has 13 residues. Trimming removed 4 bases at V and 2 bases at J, with 8 bases between. Germline values: CDR1 SGHRS, CDR2 YFSETQ. For the CDR3, the DNA is TGCGCCAGCAGCCAGCGGTCCACAGATACGCAGTATTTT. Translating it yields CASSQRSTDTQYF.

This clone was found a few times. V usage is TRBV12-5 and J usage is TRBJ2-3; no definite D call. The V gene lost 2 bases and the J gene lost 2 bases, with 8 bases spanning the gap. The CDR3 has 14 residues. Germline V gene sequence: CDR1 LGHNT, CDR2 FRNRAP. For the CDR3, the DNA is TGTGCTAGTGGTTTGTCAGGTCCCACAGATACGCAGTATTTT. Its protein product is CASGLSGPTDTQYF.

This chain connects TRBV27 to TRBJ2-1; D ambiguous. The CDR3 has 15 residues. Germline CDR1 and CDR2: MNHEY and SMNVEV (reference sequence). With 0 bases removed from V and 0 bases from J, the gap between germline ends came to 6 bases. CDR3 bases: TGTGCCAGCAGTTTATCCGATTACTCCTACAATGAGCAGTTCTTC. Translated: CASSLSDYSYNEQFF.

This clone was observed a few times. CDR3 protein: CASSLRTGGEKLFF. The CDR3 region has the DNA TGCGCCAGCAGCTTGCGAACAGGGGGCGAAAAACTGTTTTTT. The rearrangement joins TRBV5-1 to TRBJ1-4; 9 positions match TRBD1. The germline CDR1 and CDR2 sequences are SGHRS and YFSETQ. V gave up 1 base and J gave up 8 bases; unmatched junction bases: 3. There are 14 residues in the CDR3.

This clone has only a few counts. The chain joins TRBV29-1 to TRBJ2-7; 8 bases agree with TRBD2. Germline CDR1 and CDR2: SQVTM and ANQGSEA. The CDR3 contains 14 residues. Trimming took 5 bases from V and 3 from J; bases not matched to a gene: 9. CDR3 amino acids: CSVPGLGGGYEQYF. The DNA for the CDR3 is TGCAGCGTTCCGGGACTAGGTGGAGGCTACGAGCAGTACTTC.

This CDR3 reads CASSRLGILNTEAFF. CDR3 nucleotide sequence: TGCGCCAGCAGCCGCTTAGGGATCCTGAACACTGAAGCTTTCTTT. This chain connects TRBV4-3 to TRBJ1-1; D gene uncertain. Germline CDR1 reads LGHNA; CDR2 reads YSLEER. The CDR3 spans 15 residues. V was clipped by 4 bases and J by 0 bases, with 12 bases between them.

This clone has only a few counts. The rearrangement joins TRBV5-1 to TRBJ2-5, with D possibly matching TRBD1 (6 bases). There are 15 residues in the CDR3. Trimming took off 1 base at V and 5 bases at J, with 15 bases between the two ends. Looked up from germline, CDR1 is SGHRS and CDR2 is YFSETQ. The CDR3 here is CASSLTIQGEETQYF. DNA for the CDR3: TGCGCCAGCAGCTTGACGATACAGGGTGAGGAGACCCAGTACTTC.

CDR3 in DNA: TGCAGCGTTGACACAGGGTCTACCTATGGCTACACCTTC. Its protein is CSVDTGSTYGYTF. The chain couples TRBV29-1 to TRBJ1-2, with D possibly matching TRBD1 (6 bases). The CDR3 runs to 13 residues. From germline, CDR1 is SQVTM and CDR2 ANQGSEA. The germline V and J ends were trimmed by 3 bases and 4 bases, with 12 bases remaining between them.

V and J are TRBV11-3 and TRBJ1-1, with D unclear. From germline, CDR1 is SGHNT and CDR2 YENEEA. This CDR3 contains 13 residues. The V and J ends lost 3 bases and 4 bases respectively, with 9 bases between them. The CDR3 is CASSLRASTEAFF. CDR3 nucleotide sequence: TGTGCCAGCAGCTTGAGGGCGTCCACTGAAGCTTTCTTT.

V and J are TRBV30 and TRBJ1-2, with unresolved D. The V and J ends lost 0 bases and 8 bases respectively, with 13 bases between them. This CDR3 contains 13 residues. Per germline, CDR1 GTSNPN and CDR2 SVGIG (reference sequence). CDR3: CAWSVPTFGGYTF. The CDR3 DNA reads TGTGCCTGGAGTGTCCCCACATTCGGGGGCTACACCTTC.

The chain is built from TRBV30 and TRBJ2-3; weak D call: TRBD2 (6 bases). The CDR3 contains 15 residues. The germline V gene has CDR1 GTSNPN and CDR2 SVGIG (reference sequence). Trimming shortened V by 4 bases and J by 0 bases, and 14 bases separated the two germline ends. The CDR3 reads CAWTQGAGSTDTQYF. CDR3 DNA sequence: TGTGCCTGGACTCAAGGGGCGGGGAGCACAGATACGCAGTATTTT.

The chain is built from TRBV29-1 and TRBJ2-7; 8 bases align to TRBD1. The V segment lost 4 bases and the J segment 6 bases; nucleotides outside the gene matches: 8. Germline values: CDR1 SQVTM, CDR2 ANQGSEA. The CDR3 has 13 residues. CDR3 in amino acids: CSVGGQVLAEQYF. Here the CDR3 DNA reads TGCAGCGTTGGGGGACAGGTACTCGCCGAGCAGTACTTC.

V is TRBV4-2 and J is TRBJ2-3; TRBD2 matches at 9 bases. V shed 4 bases and J 5 bases; nucleotides not matched to a gene: 13. The CDR3 runs to 17 residues. Looked up from germline, CDR1 is LGHNA and CDR2 is YNFKEQ. The CDR3 DNA reads as TGTGCCAGCAGCCGGTGGGCTAGCGGGGCCGCCGAAGATACGCAGTATTTT. Protein product: CASSRWASGAAEDTQYF.

The V call is TRBV30, the J call TRBJ1-2; TRBD1 aligns across 9 bases. This CDR3 is 14 amino acids long. Germline V gene sequence: CDR1 GTSNPN, CDR2 SVGIG (reference sequence). With V trimmed by 5 bases and J by 4 bases, 8 bases remained unmatched. The CDR3 here is CAWLGTGLIYGYTF. The CDR3 DNA is TGTGCCTGGTTAGGGACAGGGCTGATCTATGGCTACACCTTC.

The chain has TRBV6-5 and TRBJ2-6; D not resolved. The CDR3 runs to 16 residues. The V end lost 4 bases, the J end lost 0 bases, and 10 bases lay between the germline ends. Germline V gives CDR1 MNHEY, CDR2 SVGAGI. As DNA, the CDR3 is TGTGCCAGCAGTTTCCATGGGATCTCTGGGGCCAACGTCCTGACTTTC. Translated, it gives CASSFHGISGANVLTF.

This clone was seen many times. The J gene is TRBJ2-5, the V gene TRBV28; D uncertain. Germline CDR1 and CDR2: MDHEN and SYDVKM. The CDR3 is made up of 11 amino acids. The germline V and J ends were trimmed by 5 bases and 7 bases, with 8 bases remaining between them. The CDR3 reads CASSETRTQYF. The CDR3, as DNA: TGTGCCAGCAGTGAGACCAGGACCCAGTACTTC.

This chain links TRBV6-5 with TRBJ2-1; D is unresolved. V shed 5 bases and J shed 10 bases, with 9 bases lying between them. The V gene's germline CDR1 is MNHEY and CDR2 SVGAGI. This CDR3 spans 11 amino acids. In nucleotides, the CDR3 is TGTGCCAGCAGTCGGGTAGGGGAGCAGTTCTTC. Protein: CASSRVGEQFF.

There are a few counts of this clone. The chain's CDR3 is CASSGGGATDTQYF. The CDR3 DNA sequence: TGTGCCAGCTCCGGTGGAGGGGCCACAGATACGCAGTATTTT. The V and J genes are TRBV18 and TRBJ2-3, with TRBD2 as a possible D gene (6 bases). The V and J ends lost 6 bases and 2 bases respectively, with 12 bases between them. This CDR3 has 14 amino acids. The germline gives CDR1 KGHSH, CDR2 LQKENI.